Below, 3 T cell receptor beta chains from the same sample are listed, as sequenced in a study of blood T cell repertoires in COVID-19. Method: immunoSEQ multiplex PCR; TCRdb's copy keeps in-frame clones and lacks some. The sample holds 300,000 to 500,000 clones; 88% are singletons and the top ten take roughly 0.97%. Sequencing was carried out using PBMCs or T cells enriched from blood (not recorded which). These receptors originate from a woman aged 30 to 39 with acute COVID-19.

The gene calls are TRBV2 and TRBJ1-5, with D possibly TRBD1 on 6 matching bases. Trimming stripped 5 bases from V and 5 bases from J, with 16 bases between. The CDR3 is 15 residues long. CDR1 and CDR2 from the germline V gene are SNHLY and FYNNEI. This chain's CDR3 is CASSHDTGTDQPQHF. The CDR3 region has the DNA TGTGCCAGCAGTCACGATACAGGGACCGATCAGCCCCAGCATTTT.

This rearrangement joins TRBV7-3 to TRBJ2-1, with a tentative D call TRBD2 (6 bases). Germline V gene lookup returns CDR1 SGHTA and CDR2 FQGTGA. The CDR3 loop spans 15 amino acids. V shed 3 bases and J shed 4 bases, with 13 bases lying between them. The DNA for the CDR3 is TGTGCCAGCAGCTTCCTGGGGGGACCTTACAATGAGCAGTTCTTC. Its translation is CASSFLGGPYNEQFF.

This chain links TRBV7-2 with TRBJ1-4; D gene unclear. V was trimmed by 0 bases and J by 8 bases, leaving 10 bases between them. Per the germline V gene, CDR1 is SGHTA and CDR2 is FQGNSA. This CDR3 region has 14 residues. The CDR3 sequence: CASSLAGFSEKLFF. The CDR3 bases are TGTGCCAGCAGCTTAGCTGGGTTTAGCGAAAAACTGTTTTTT.